This passage covers 23 T cell receptor beta chains from one sample sequenced in a study of identical twins (dated by TCRdb to about 2016). Library generation was performed with 5' RACE. This sample was sequenced with an Illumina HiSeq 2000. TCRdb reprocessed the public reads (quality trimming at Q25 with fastp, clone calling with MiXCR) and kept in-frame beta chains. Every CDR3 protein is listed once, alongside the most common genes and DNA of its rows. Here the sample has about 330,000 distinct CDR3 sequences; more than 9% occur a single time. Just over 7% of the sample is held by the ten biggest clonotypes. The data were also submitted as part of a second study, on yellow fever vaccine responses in identical twins.

The specimen was CD8+ T cells sorted from blood. These receptors all stem from a woman aged 18-29 years in good health.

This clonotype showed up just a few times. The J gene is TRBJ2-1, the V gene TRBV9; possible D gene TRBD1, 5 bases. V was cut by 7 bases and J by 0 bases, with 23 bases left in between. CDR1 and CDR2 from the germline V gene are SGDLS and YYNGEE. The CDR3 is 18 residues long. DNA of the CDR3: TGTGCCAGCGCCCATGGGGCGGCCCTGCCTTCCTCCTACAATGAGCAGTTCTTC. It yields the protein CASAHGAALPSSYNEQFF.

This clonotype was seen a handful of times. The CDR3 coding sequence is TGTGCCAGCAGTCCCTCCGGGGGGGACATGCTCTATGAGCAGTTCTTC. Translated: CASSPSGGDMLYEQFF. The rearrangement links TRBV27 to TRBJ2-1; 8 bases are a match to TRBD2. This CDR3 region has 16 residues. Germline V CDR1 and CDR2: MNHEY, SMNVEV (reference sequence). V was clipped by 5 bases and J by 8 bases; unmatched bases: 14.

V and J are TRBV12-5 and TRBJ1-4; D ambiguous. V lost 0 bases, J lost 7 bases, and 21 bases lay in between. Per the germline V gene, CDR1 is LGHNT and CDR2 is FRNRAP. The CDR3 consists of 18 residues. CDR3 amino acids: CASGLVRGLGNFGEKLFF. CDR3 sequence (DNA): TGTGCTAGTGGTTTGGTACGAGGGTTGGGGAATTTTGGTGAAAAACTGTTTTTT.

This clonotype was found many times. This chain uses TRBV7-3 with TRBJ2-1, with a tentative D call TRBD1 (5 bases). V was shortened by 2 bases and J by 2 bases, with 10 bases between the two germline ends. The CDR3 covers 15 residues. From germline, CDR1 is SGHTA and CDR2 FQGTGA. The CDR3 loop is CASSLGVGAYNEQFF. The CDR3 DNA sequence: TGTGCCAGCAGCTTAGGGGTAGGGGCCTACAATGAGCAGTTCTTC. Filled out from reference TRBV7-3 and TRBJ2-1, the complete variable domain reads GAGVSQTPSNKVTEKGKYVELRCDPISGHTALYWYRQSLGQGPEFLIYFQGTGAADDSGLPNDRFFAVRPEGSVSTLKIQRTERGDSAVYLCASSLGVGAYNEQFFGPGTRLTVL.

The chain couples TRBV6-5 to TRBJ1-1; D call uncertain. The CDR3 contains 13 residues. Germline CDR1 is MNHEY and CDR2 is SVGAGI. Trimming took off 1 base at V and 4 bases at J, with 7 bases between the two ends. CDR3 in amino acids: CASSYLGSTEAFF. CDR3 DNA sequence: TGTGCCAGCAGTTACTTGGGCAGCACTGAAGCTTTCTTT.

This chain joins TRBV29-1 and TRBJ1-1; D may be TRBD1 (6 bases). From germline, CDR1 is SQVTM and CDR2 ANQGSEA. V lost 5 bases and J 6 bases, leaving 13 bases between the germline ends. This CDR3 region has 12 residues. The CDR3 reads CSVLGARAEAFF. Here the CDR3 DNA reads TGCAGCGTTCTGGGGGCGCGGGCTGAAGCTTTCTTT. The full variable domain, with the rest looked up from reference TRBV29-1 and TRBJ1-1, is SAVISQKPSRDICQRGTSLTIQCQVDSQVTMMFWYRQQPGQSLTLIATANQGSEATYESGFVIDKFPISRPNLTFSTLTVSNMSPEDSSIYLCSVLGARAEAFFGQGTRLTVV.

This sequence joins TRBV4-1 and TRBJ2-7; 11 positions match TRBD1. After removal of 1 base from V and 2 bases from J, the junction contained 4 bases not matched to a gene. There are 16 residues in the CDR3. CDR1 and CDR2 from the germline V gene are MGHRA and YSYEKL. The CDR3 reads CASSQGGTGGPYEQYF. CDR3 DNA: TGCGCCAGCAGCCAAGGGGGGACAGGGGGACCCTACGAGCAGTACTTC.

This clonotype was detected a few times. The chain links TRBV4-1 to TRBJ2-7, with D maybe TRBD2 (5 bases). This CDR3 region has 13 residues. CDR1 MGHRA and CDR2 YSYEKL come from the germline V gene. The V end lost 3 bases, the J end lost 7 bases, and 13 bases lay between the germline ends. CDR3 in amino acids: CASSQGNSGEQYF. In DNA form, the CDR3 reads TGCGCCAGCAGCCAGGGGAACTCGGGGGAGCAGTACTTC.

Many counts were recorded for this clonotype. The chain carries TRBV5-1 and TRBJ1-5, with a tentative D call TRBD1 (6 bases). The ends were cut back, 0 bases at V and 4 bases at J, with 14 bases in the middle. Germline V lookup: CDR1 SGHRS, CDR2 YFSETQ. The CDR3 spans 16 residues. The CDR3 coding sequence is TGCGCCAGCAGCTTGGGGACCGGGACACCAAATCAGCCCCAGCATTTT. Translation gives CASSLGTGTPNQPQHF.

The rearrangement joins TRBV3-1 to TRBJ2-1, with D uncertain. Germline assignment: CDR1 LGHDT and CDR2 YNNKEL (reference sequence). This CDR3 is 16 amino acids long. V dropped 1 base and J dropped 0 bases, with 10 bases sitting between them. The CDR3 sequence is CASSQVLESSYNEQFF. The CDR3 nucleotides are TGTGCCAGCAGCCAAGTCCTAGAAAGCTCCTACAATGAGCAGTTCTTC.

This chain uses TRBV2 with TRBJ2-2, with D perhaps matching TRBD1 (5 bases). CDR1 is SNHLY, CDR2 FYNNEI, per germline. V shed 10 bases and J shed 0 bases, with 15 bases lying between them. CDR3 size: 15 residues. The CDR3 loop is CAIPPDSPNTGELFF. CDR3 nucleotides: TGTGCCATTCCGCCTGACAGTCCGAACACCGGGGAGCTGTTTTTT. Filled out from reference TRBV2 and TRBJ2-2, the complete variable domain reads EPEVTQTPSHQVTQMGQEVILRCVPISNHLYFYWYRQILGQKVEFLVSFYNNEISEKSEIFDDQFSVERPDGSNFTLKIRSTKLEDSAMYFCAIPPDSPNTGELFFGEGSRLTVL.

In nucleotides, the CDR3 is TGTGCCAGCAGTTTATACGCAGATACGCAGTATTTT. Translating it yields CASSLYADTQYF. This sequence joins TRBV12-3 or TRBV12-4 and TRBJ2-3; D unresolved. The CDR3 is 12 residues long. V gave up 2 bases and J gave up 4 bases, with 4 bases separating them.

This clonotype has at least ten counts. The CDR3 sequence: CATSRERSGTNTGELFF. Here the CDR3 DNA reads TGTGCCACCAGCAGAGAGAGGAGCGGGACGAACACCGGGGAGCTGTTTTTT. This chain connects TRBV15 to TRBJ2-2; 7 bases match TRBD2. V lost 0 bases, J lost 0 bases, and 4 bases stayed unmatched. Germline V gene sequence: CDR1 LNHNV, CDR2 YYDKDF (reference sequence). This CDR3 is built from 17 residues.

This sequence joins TRBV2 and TRBJ1-1, with unresolved D. This CDR3 contains 16 residues. V lost 0 bases and J 0 bases, leaving 11 bases between the germline ends. Germline values: CDR1 SNHLY, CDR2 FYNNEI. The DNA of the CDR3 is TGTGCCAGCAGTGAAGCGGCAGAAGGCCTGAACACTGAAGCTTTCTTT. This sequence encodes CASSEAAEGLNTEAFF.

This clonotype showed up just a few times. The chain combines TRBV12-3 or TRBV12-4 with TRBJ2-5; D not resolved. Trimming removed 7 bases at V and 0 bases at J, with 15 bases between. This CDR3 comprises 15 residues. The CDR3 here is CASTPWATYQETQYF. The CDR3 DNA reads as TGTGCCAGCACCCCGTGGGCCACCTACCAAGAGACCCAGTACTTC.

This clonotype was found a few times. The chain combines TRBV7-8 with TRBJ2-5, with TRBD2 identical over 9 bases. CDR1 and CDR2 (germline): SGHVS, FQNEAQ. The V and J ends lost 6 bases and 3 bases, in that order; junction bases with no gene match: 11. There are 16 residues in the CDR3. For the CDR3, the DNA is TGTGCCAGCAGGCTAGGGCGGGAGGGCCTGGAAGAGACCCAGTACTTC. It codes for CASRLGREGLEETQYF. Based on the CDR3 plus reference TRBV7-8 and TRBJ2-5, the full variable domain is GAGVSQSPRYKVAKRGQDVALRCDPISGHVSLFWYQQALGQGPEFLTYFQNEAQLDKSGLPSDRFFAERPEGSVSTLKIQRTQQEDSAVYLCASRLGREGLEETQYFGPGTRLLVL.

The chain employs TRBV4-1 and TRBJ2-3; 8 nucleotides line up with TRBD2. Germline assignment: CDR1 MGHRA and CDR2 YSYEKL. CDR3 size: 16 residues. The V segment lost 2 bases and the J segment 2 bases; nucleotides outside the gene matches: 6. The CDR3 protein is CASSQPSAGDTDTQYF. The CDR3 DNA follows: TGCGCCAGCAGCCAACCCTCAGCGGGAGACACAGATACGCAGTATTTT.

The genes are TRBV25-1 and TRBJ2-1, with 7 bases identical to TRBD1. CDR3 length equals 14 residues. The V gene end was trimmed by 1 base and the J gene end by 9 bases; junction bases not matched to a gene: 6. Germline V gives CDR1 MGHDK, CDR2 SYGVNS. The CDR3 is CASSEWTRDSEQFF. The DNA for the CDR3 is TGTGCCAGCAGTGAATGGACCCGGGACAGTGAGCAGTTCTTC.

The V call is TRBV12-3 or TRBV12-4, the J call TRBJ2-1; tentatively, D is TRBD2 (6 bases). V lost 4 bases and J 7 bases, leaving 11 bases between the germline ends. The CDR3 consists of 13 residues. The CDR3 spells CASSSGSRNEQFF. CDR3 sequence (DNA): TGTGCCAGCAGTTCCGGGAGCCGTAATGAGCAGTTCTTC.

This clonotype appeared a few times. This sequence joins TRBV7-9 and TRBJ2-1; the D is unclear. This CDR3 comprises 14 residues. Per the germline V gene, CDR1 is SEHNR and CDR2 is FQNEAQ (reference sequence). V shed 1 base and J shed 5 bases, with 9 bases lying between them. The CDR3 loop reads CASSLVSNNNEQFF. The DNA for the CDR3 is TGTGCCAGCAGCTTAGTTAGCAACAACAATGAGCAGTTCTTC.

The chain has TRBV20-1 and TRBJ2-7, with TRBD2 identical over 7 bases. The CDR3 runs to 14 residues. The V gene's germline CDR1 is DFQATT and CDR2 SNEGSKA (reference sequence). J gave up 3 bases and V 3 bases, and 8 bases lay outside the gene matches. CDR3 bases: TGCAGTGCTAGCCAGCGGGGAACCCGCTACGAGCAGTACGTC. Protein sequence: CSASQRGTRYEQYV.

This chain links TRBV27 with TRBJ1-1; weak D call: TRBD1 (5 bases). Trimming cost V 8 bases and J 11 bases, with 15 bases left between them. The CDR3 has 11 amino acids. The germline CDR1 and CDR2 sequences are MNHEY and SMNVEV (reference sequence). The CDR3 DNA sequence: TGTGCCAGCGGCTGGGGGGTCTGGGCTTTCTTT. Amino acids: CASGWGVWAFF.

This clonotype was seen more than once but under ten times. The chain is built from TRBV12-3 or TRBV12-4 and TRBJ1-5; D possibly corresponds to TRBD1 (6 bases). The length of the CDR3 is 14 residues. Trimming removed 5 bases at V and 3 bases at J, with 11 bases between. The CDR3 region has the DNA TGTGCCAGCAGTCAGGGGTCTTTCAATCAGCCCCAGCATTTT. This translates into CASSQGSFNQPQHF.